These 16 T cell receptor beta chains were all obtained from the same sample, sequenced in a study of shared clonotypes between healthy human individuals. The table came from immunoSEQ multiplex PCR; TCRdb's copy has only in-frame clones and leaves some out. The table has 330,000 or so clones, less than 85% seen once. Material: memory CD4+ T cells sorted from blood. Regarding subset: CD45RA-negative fraction. All receptors derive from a man between 25 and 39 years old in good health.

The chain couples TRBV9 to TRBJ2-7; no clear D. V lost 0 bases and J 6 bases, leaving 10 bases between the germline ends. Germline V CDR1 and CDR2: SGDLS, YYNGEE. This CDR3 spans 13 amino acids. The CDR3 DNA reads as TGTGCCAGCAGCGTAGCCCCGCCCCTCGAGCAGTACTTC. Translated: CASSVAPPLEQYF.

The chain is built from TRBV6-1 and TRBJ1-4; no definite D call. Deletions cut 4 bases from V and 0 bases from J, with 18 bases between. Germline CDR1 and CDR2: MNHNS and SASEGT. The CDR3 has 18 residues. CDR3 sequence: CASSGGLGKHATNEKLFF. The CDR3 region has the DNA TGTGCCAGCAGTGGGGGTTTAGGGAAACATGCAACTAATGAAAAACTGTTTTTT.

This clone showed up just a few times. V and J are TRBV30 and TRBJ2-7, with 10 bases matching TRBD1. V was pared by 0 bases and J by 3 bases, with 5 bases of the junction left unmatched. The CDR3 consists of 15 residues. Germline V CDR1 and CDR2: GTSNPN, SVGIG (reference sequence). In nucleotides, the CDR3 is TGTGCCTGGAGTGTGGGGACAGGGGTGGTCTACGAGCAGTACTTC. This gives the protein CAWSVGTGVVYEQYF.

The chain uses TRBV18 and TRBJ2-5; D is possibly TRBD1 (6 bases). This CDR3 is 13 amino acids long. Trimming shortened V by 7 bases and J by 1 base, and 10 bases separated the two germline ends. Germline-derived CDR1 and CDR2 are KGHSH and LQKENI. The CDR3 reads CASFTGIQETQYF. In nucleotides, the CDR3 is TGTGCCAGCTTCACAGGGATCCAAGAGACCCAGTACTTC.

This clone appeared a few times. The chain employs TRBV19 and TRBJ2-3, with 9 bases that match TRBD2. The V gene's germline CDR1 is LNHDA and CDR2 SQIVND (reference sequence). CDR3 size: 14 residues. Trimming removed 5 bases from V and 3 bases from J; junction bases left unmatched: 3. The CDR3 here is CASSVGLATDTQYF. The DNA of the CDR3 is TGTGCCAGTAGTGTGGGACTAGCAACAGATACGCAGTATTTT.

V and J are TRBV28 and TRBJ2-7; TRBD2 agrees at 9 bases. Germline assignment: CDR1 MDHEN and CDR2 SYDVKM. The length of the CDR3 is 14 residues. V dropped 8 bases and J dropped 5; count of bases not matched to a gene: 10. The CDR3 loop is CASGILAGADEQYF. The CDR3 DNA follows: TGTGCCAGCGGAATCTTAGCGGGAGCGGACGAGCAGTACTTC.

This clone was recorded once. This chain links TRBV27 with TRBJ2-1; TRBD1 is a possible D gene (6 bases). The CDR3 covers 16 residues. V gave up 6 bases and J gave up 0 bases, with 15 bases separating them. Germline CDR1 MNHEY, CDR2 SMNVEV (reference sequence). CDR3 in DNA: TGTGCCAGCAGAATGGGACAATCGATCTCCTACAATGAGCAGTTCTTC. Translating it yields CASRMGQSISYNEQFF.

The J gene is TRBJ2-7, the V gene TRBV18; TRBD1 matches at 7 bases. CDR3 length equals 14 residues. CDR1 KGHSH and CDR2 LQKENI come from the germline V gene. The trim removed 6 bases at V and 2 bases at J, leaving 7 bases unmatched. CDR3 loop: CASSQTGSPYEQYF. As DNA, the CDR3 is TGTGCCAGCTCCCAGACAGGGTCGCCCTACGAGCAGTACTTC.

The V and J genes are TRBV27 and TRBJ2-2; D uncertain. The V gene's germline CDR1 is MNHEY and CDR2 SMNVEV (reference sequence). The CDR3 consists of 14 residues. Trimming left V 2 bases short and J 0 bases short, with 4 bases between. This chain's CDR3 is CASSLRPNTGELFF. Here the CDR3 DNA reads TGTGCCAGCAGTTTACGCCCGAACACCGGGGAGCTGTTTTTT.

The rearrangement uses TRBV14 and TRBJ1-4; D remains ambiguous. In germline, CDR1 is SGHDN, CDR2 FVKESK. Deletions cut 1 base from V and 10 bases from J, with 28 bases between. The CDR3 totals 19 residues. The CDR3, as DNA: TGTGCCAGCAGCCAAGGAAGTCATAGGGTTACTCGGAGGAGTTCAAAACTGTTTTTT. Translation gives CASSQGSHRVTRRSSKLFF.

The J gene is TRBJ2-5, the V gene TRBV4-1; D ambiguous. CDR3 length: 13 amino acids. V was cut by 1 base and J by 2 bases, with 5 bases left in between. CDR1 and CDR2 from the germline V gene are MGHRA and YSYEKL. CDR3 residues: CASSQAVQETQYF. CDR3 nucleotide sequence: TGCGCCAGCAGCCAAGCGGTGCAAGAGACCCAGTACTTC.

This clone appeared a single time. The chain links TRBV5-6 to TRBJ2-5; 10 bases fit TRBD1. The CDR3 is 15 amino acids. Germline values: CDR1 SGHDT, CDR2 YYEEEE. With V trimmed by 4 bases and J by 5 bases, 8 bases remained unmatched. The CDR3: CASSVGTGAGETQYF. For the CDR3, the DNA is TGTGCCAGCAGCGTCGGGACAGGGGCCGGTGAGACCCAGTACTTC.

This clone has a single count. This sequence joins TRBV27 and TRBJ2-7, with TRBD1 matching 7 bases. Germline-derived CDR1 and CDR2 are MNHEY and SMNVEV (reference sequence). V shed 10 bases, J shed 1 base, and the junction held 7 bases outside the gene matches. The CDR3 extends over 13 amino acids. The CDR3 nucleotides are TGTGCCACGACCGGGACAGATTCCTACGAGCAGTACTTC. This translates into CATTGTDSYEQYF.

The rearrangement joins TRBV28 to TRBJ1-2; D is undetermined. Between the trimmed V and J ends, which lost 3 bases and 1 base, there was a span of 3 bases. Germline V gene data show CDR1 as MDHEN and CDR2 as SYDVKM. The length of the CDR3 is 12 residues. For the CDR3, the DNA is TGTGCCAGCAGTTTGCATAACTATGGCTACACCTTC. Protein product: CASSLHNYGYTF.

The chain has TRBV9 and TRBJ2-3; D might be TRBD2 (7 bases). Germline CDR1 reads SGDLS; CDR2 reads YYNGEE. With 4 bases removed from V and 8 bases from J, the gap between germline ends came to 14 bases. This CDR3 has 13 amino acids. CDR3 DNA: TGTGCCAGCAGCCAAGGGAGGGGGTCTACGCAGTATTTT. It encodes CASSQGRGSTQYF.

V and J are TRBV7-8 and TRBJ2-7; 9 nucleotides match TRBD1. V shed 5 bases and J 6 bases; nucleotides not matched to a gene: 11. Germline-derived CDR1 and CDR2 are SGHVS and FQNEAQ. This CDR3 spans 15 amino acids. The DNA for the CDR3 is TGTGCCAGCAGCGCCCTGGGACAGGGTAACGGCGAGCAGTACTTC. Translating it yields CASSALGQGNGEQYF. Together with reference TRBV7-8 and TRBJ2-7, the CDR3 gives the full variable domain: GAGVSQSPRYKVAKRGQDVALRCDPISGHVSLFWYQQALGQGPEFLTYFQNEAQLDKSGLPSDRFFAERPEGSVSTLKIQRTQQEDSAVYLCASSALGQGNGEQYFGPGTRLTVT.